Sequencing of this T cell receptor (beta chain) was carried out in a study of identical twins. TCRdb reanalysed the 5' RACE reads using MiXCR and keeps one entry per CDR3 protein. The sample consists of fewer than 800,000 distinct CDR3 sequences, just over 7% of them appearing once. Trimming pared 9 bases from V and 1 base from J, leaving 22 bases between. Germline CDR1 SGHRS, CDR2 YFSETQ. The CDR3 is 16 residues long. This clonotype has a count of ten or more. Another study also made use of these data, one on yellow fever vaccine responses in identical twins. That report adds: Twins showed a vaccine T cell response that reportedly seemed partly convergent, partly personalized.

Sample: PBMCs. The sequence derives from a woman under 30 in good health. This sequence joins TRBV5-1 and TRBJ1-1; unclear D gene. CDR3: CATSRGSFYQNTEAFF. The CDR3 DNA is TGCGCCACCTCGAGAGGGTCGTTCTACCAGAACACTGAAGCTTTCTTT. The full variable domain, with the rest looked up from reference TRBV5-1 and TRBJ1-1, is KAGVTQTPRYLIKTRGQQVTLSCSPISGHRSVSWYQQTPGQGLQFLFEYFSETQRNKGNFPGRFSGRQFSNSRSEMNVSTLELGDSALYLCATSRGSFYQNTEAFFGQGTRLTVV.